This T cell receptor beta chain was profiled in a study of healthy donors' naive CD4 and CD8 T cells. Study conclusions and caveats: Positive CDR3 charge linked to CD4+ cells, negative to CD8+ cells. Bias from naive T cell homeostatic proliferation was not addressed.

This clonotype has only one observation. Its antigen is not identified. Germline-derived CDR1 and CDR2 are SQVTM and ANQGSEA. CDR3 length: 13 amino acids. The ends lost 4 bases at V and 3 bases at J; junction bases unmatched: 2. Starting from around 500 ng of total RNA, TCR libraries were made with linear amplification. MiXCR, applied by TCRdb to the reads, yields one record per CDR3 protein. The sample includes roughly 200,000 distinct CDR3 sequences, over 60% seen only once; the top ten take about 2.3%. Sequenced: naive CD4+ and CD8+ T cells sorted from blood, pooled from several donors. This chain uses TRBV29-1 with TRBJ2-3, with TRBD2 matching over 9 bases. This receptor was obtained from a pool of human donors in good health; the sample pools cells from several healthy donors. The CDR3 loop is CSVAGLATDTQYF. CDR3 bases: TGCAGCGTTGCAGGACTAGCGACAGATACGCAGTATTTT.